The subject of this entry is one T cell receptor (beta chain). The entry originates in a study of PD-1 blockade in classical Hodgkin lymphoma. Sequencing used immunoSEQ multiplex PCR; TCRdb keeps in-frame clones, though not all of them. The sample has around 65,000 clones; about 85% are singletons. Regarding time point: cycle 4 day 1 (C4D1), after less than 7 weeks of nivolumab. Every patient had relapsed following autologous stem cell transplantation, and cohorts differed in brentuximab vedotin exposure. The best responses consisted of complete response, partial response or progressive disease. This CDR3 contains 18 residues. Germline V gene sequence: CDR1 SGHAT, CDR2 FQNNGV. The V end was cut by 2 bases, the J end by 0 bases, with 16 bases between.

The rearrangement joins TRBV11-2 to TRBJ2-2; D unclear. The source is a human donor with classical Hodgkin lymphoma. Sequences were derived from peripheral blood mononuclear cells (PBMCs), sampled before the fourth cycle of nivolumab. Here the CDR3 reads CASSLRPLGPSNTGELFF. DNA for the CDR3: TGTGCCAGCAGCTTACGCCCTTTGGGTCCGTCGAACACCGGGGAGCTGTTTTTT.